This TCR beta chain was recovered during a study of shared clonotypes between healthy human individuals. About the research overall: A donor's plate count was three for CD4 naive and three for CD4 memory; CD8 naive had two and CD8 memory one.

A CD45RA+ naive subset and a CD45RA-negative memory subset were split from CD4+ cells. Sorted-subset replicate PCR reactions contained 200 ng DNA, corresponding to around 30,000 T cell genomes. Profiled with immunoSEQ multiplex PCR; TCRdb holds only in-frame clones, not every one. This repertoire shows 1.4 million or so clones, around 98.5% found once; its top ten account for 0.36%. Trimming pared 3 bases from V and 0 bases from J, leaving 12 bases between. Per the germline V gene, CDR1 is MGHDK and CDR2 is SYGVNS. CDR3 size: 15 residues. The V gene is TRBV25-1, the J gene TRBJ2-7, with D perhaps matching TRBD1 or TRBD2 (6 bases each). This TCR derives from a man younger than 40 in good health. Sequenced material: naive CD4+ T cells sorted from blood. The subset was: CD45RA+ positively selected. The CDR3 nucleotides are TGTGCCAGCAGTGACCGACCGGGGGCCTCCTACGAGCAGTACTTC. Its protein is CASSDRPGASYEQYF.